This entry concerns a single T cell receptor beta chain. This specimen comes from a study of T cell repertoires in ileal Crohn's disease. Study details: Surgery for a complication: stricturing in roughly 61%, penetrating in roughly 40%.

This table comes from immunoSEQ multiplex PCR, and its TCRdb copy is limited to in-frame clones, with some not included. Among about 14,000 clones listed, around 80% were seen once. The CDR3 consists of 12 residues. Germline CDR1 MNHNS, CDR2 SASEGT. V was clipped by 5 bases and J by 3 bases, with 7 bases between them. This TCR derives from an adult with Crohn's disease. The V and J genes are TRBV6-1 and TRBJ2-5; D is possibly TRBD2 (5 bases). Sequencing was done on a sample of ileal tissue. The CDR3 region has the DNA TGTGCCAGCAGTACTAGTGAAGAGACCCAGTACTTC. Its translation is CASSTSEETQYF.